Listed below are T cell receptor beta chains from one sample, sequenced in a study of blood T cell repertoires in COVID-19. Data came from immunoSEQ multiplex PCR; TCRdb stores just in-frame clones and leaves some out. The profile shows roughly 62,000 clones, roughly 83% of them singletons. The specimen was peripheral blood. All receptors derive from a man under 40 with COVID-19, enrolled during active disease. Each CDR3 is given with its conserved first and last residue. D genes are given only for firm matches. Rows give clone size only sometimes, using once, few, many, or a class for an expanded clone.

>TRBJ2-7|TRBD1|NA|TRBV6-5
CASSPWTGGDEQYF
TGTGCCAGCAGTCCTTGGACAGGTGGCGACGAGCAGTACTTC
>TRBJ1-5|NA|NA|TRBV4-3
CASSQDRWLGTGGRQPQHF
TGCGCCAGCAGCCAAGATAGGTGGTTAGGGACTGGGGGTAGGCAGCCCCAGCATTTT
>TRBJ2-7|TRBD1|NA|TRBV7-9
CASSETGTGYEQYF
TGTGCCAGCAGCGAGACCGGGACAGGCTACGAGCAGTACTTC
>TRBJ2-7|TRBD2|NA|TRBV28
CASSLRLAETYEQYF
TGTGCCAGCAGTTTAAGGCTAGCGGAAACCTACGAGCAGTACTTC
>TRBJ1-5|TRBD1|NA|TRBV19
CASSSPGTGGGQPQHF
TGTGCCAGTAGTTCCCCCGGGACAGGGGGCGGTCAGCCCCAGCATTTT
>TRBJ2-3|NA|NA|TRBV9
CASSVVDRMGLDTQYF
TGTGCCAGCAGCGTGGTCGACAGGATGGGATTAGATACGCAGTATTTT
>TRBJ2-3|TRBD2|NA|TRBV9
CASSVGLAGGSTDTQYF
TGTGCCAGCAGCGTAGGTCTAGCGGGAGGGAGCACAGATACGCAGTATTTT
>TRBJ2-1|TRBD2|NA|TRBV19
CASSIPGTGVTSGRRGEQFF
TGTGCCAGTAGTATTCCCGGGACAGGGGTGACTAGCGGGAGGAGGGGTGAGCAGTTCTTC
>TRBJ2-7|TRBD1|NA|TRBV7-6
CASSLSTGVGNEQYF
TGTGCCAGCAGCTTATCAACAGGGGTAGGAAACGAGCAGTACTTC
>TRBJ2-5|TRBD2|NA|TRBV5-4
CASSLGLAGPQETQYF
TGTGCCAGCAGCCTCGGACTAGCGGGACCCCAAGAGACCCAGTACTTC
>TRBJ1-5|NA|NA|TRBV6-5
CASRFGQGSTQPQHF
TGTGCCAGCAGGTTTGGGCAGGGGAGCACTCAGCCCCAGCATTTT
>TRBJ2-2|NA|NA|TRBV5-1
CASSFFSGPITGELFF
TGCGCCAGCAGCTTCTTTTCTGGGCCGATCACCGGGGAGCTGTTTTTT
>TRBJ2-5|NA|NA|TRBV24-1
CASSVGGQETQYF
TGTGCCTCCTCGGTGGGGGGACAAGAGACCCAGTACTTC
>TRBJ1-6|NA|once|TRBV11-2
CASTSGGPNSPLHF
TGTGCCAGCACATCCGGGGGGCCGAATTCACCCCTCCACTTT
>TRBJ1-6|NA|NA|TRBV2
CASREGPGSPLHF
TGTGCCAGCAGGGAGGGCCCAGGTTCACCCCTCCACTTT
>TRBJ2-1|NA|NA|TRBV11-3
CASSLHAIGNEQFF
TGTGCCAGCAGCCTTCACGCGATCGGGAATGAGCAGTTCTTC
>TRBJ2-1|TRBD1|NA|TRBV6-2/TRBV6-3
CASSPGQGQNNEQFF
TGTGCCAGCAGTCCGGGACAGGGGCAAAACAATGAGCAGTTCTTC
>TRBJ2-6|NA|NA|TRBV24-1
CATSPRQGKSSGANVLTF
TGTGCCACCAGTCCCAGGCAGGGTAAGAGTTCTGGGGCCAACGTCCTGACTTTC
>TRBJ2-1|NA|NA|TRBV27
CASSFGIAYNEQFF
TGTGCCAGCAGTTTCGGGATTGCGTACAATGAGCAGTTCTTC
>TRBJ2-5|NA|NA|TRBV30
CAWSSQETQYF
TGTGCCTGGAGTTCTCAAGAGACCCAGTACTTC
>TRBJ1-5|NA|NA|TRBV19
CASSAARASNQPQHF
TGTGCCAGTAGTGCCGCCAGGGCTAGCAATCAGCCCCAGCATTTT
>TRBJ1-6|NA|NA|TRBV28
CASSLGGPRSPLHF
TGTGCCAGCAGTTTGGGGGGACCACGATCACCCCTCCACTTT
>TRBJ2-3|NA|NA|TRBV9
CASSPPSTDTQYF
TGTGCCAGCAGCCCTCCTTCGACAGATACGCAGTATTTT
>TRBJ1-5|TRBD1|once|TRBV29-1
CSVAGQRNQPQHF
TGCAGCGTTGCGGGACAGCGGAATCAGCCCCAGCATTTT
>TRBJ2-1|NA|few|TRBV24-1
CATSGISGKYNEQFF
TGTGCCACCAGTGGAATTAGCGGCAAGTACAATGAGCAGTTCTTC
>TRBJ1-1|TRBD1|NA|TRBV24-1
CATSTSGQDLGAFF
TGTGCCACCAGTACATCAGGACAGGACCTTGGGGCTTTCTTT
>TRBJ2-1|NA|NA|TRBV11-3
CASSLDPGVEQFF
TGTGCCAGCAGCTTAGATCCCGGGGTGGAGCAGTTCTTC
>TRBJ2-7|TRBD1|many|TRBV5-4
CASSRDRDGEQYF
TGTGCCAGCAGTAGGGACAGAGACGGAGAGCAGTACTTC
>TRBJ1-6|NA|NA|TRBV28
CAGHTGNSYNSPLHF
TGTGCCGGCCATACAGGAAACTCCTATAATTCACCCCTCCACTTT
>TRBJ1-1|NA|once|TRBV20-1
CSASFQGNPEAFF
TGCAGTGCTAGTTTTCAGGGGAACCCTGAAGCTTTCTTT
>TRBJ1-6|TRBD1|NA|TRBV19
CASSNIRQGSGSPLHF
TGTGCCAGTAGTAATATCCGACAGGGCTCGGGTTCACCCCTCCACTTT
>TRBJ1-4|NA|NA|TRBV28
CASSPPGGIEKLFF
TGTGCCAGCAGTCCACCCGGGGGTATTGAAAAACTGTTTTTT
>TRBJ2-1|TRBD1|once|TRBV19
CATTGASSYNEQFF
TGTGCCACTACAGGGGCCAGCTCCTACAATGAGCAGTTCTTC
>TRBJ2-5|TRBD1|NA|TRBV19
CASSIGDRGSQETQYF
TGTGCCAGTAGTATAGGGGACAGGGGATCCCAAGAGACCCAGTACTTC
>TRBJ2-1|NA|once|TRBV30
CAWAPPSEDYNEQFF
TGTGCCTGGGCCCCCCCAAGCGAAGACTACAATGAGCAGTTCTTC